This TCR beta chain originates from a study of T cell repertoires in cytomegalovirus infection. Study results and limitations: Across the ex vivo response, the dominant clonotypes were HLA-C-restricted CMV-specific TCR beta clonotypes.

This clonotype was counted only a few times. The antigen remains undetermined. The CDR3 contains 15 residues. The germline V gene has CDR1 LNHDA and CDR2 SQIVND (reference sequence). The junction had 7 bases not matched to a gene; V was cut back by 8 bases and J by 6 bases. From the reads, TCRdb called clonotypes with MiXCR, one entry per CDR3 protein. The sample lists around 710,000 distinct CDR3 sequences; 25% to 30% were seen once. The receptor was isolated from a human donor in good health (CMV status not recorded). Some clones in this sample may be carry-over from other donors' samples. Material: cultured CD8+ T cells from PBMCs, obtained from culture after CMV antigen stimulation. V and J are TRBV19 and TRBJ1-6; 10 nucleotides match TRBD1. This CDR3 is CASGRQGAGNSPLHF. In DNA, the CDR3 is TGTGCCAGTGGACGACAGGGGGCGGGTAATTCACCCCTCCACTTT.